The 24 T cell receptor beta chains below come from one sample, sequenced in a study of T cell responses to AZD1222 COVID-19 vaccine. Here immunoSEQ multiplex PCR was the method, and the copy in TCRdb shows in-frame clones only, minus some. The profile shows 110,000 to 150,000 clones, around 85% of them singletons. The specimen was peripheral blood, collected on day 0 of AZD1222 vaccination. These receptors all come from an adult in good health.

The gene calls are TRBV5-5 and TRBJ1-1; 7 bases map to TRBD1. The V gene's germline CDR1 is SGHKS and CDR2 YYEKEE (reference sequence). The CDR3 contains 16 residues. Germline trimming cut 1 base from V and 0 bases from J; bases unmatched to any gene: 6. This chain's CDR3 is CASSLRGQLMNTEAFF. The CDR3 bases are TGTGCCAGCAGCTTGAGGGGACAGCTTATGAACACTGAAGCTTTCTTT.

This clone appeared once. This sequence joins TRBV6-5 and TRBJ2-5; TRBD2 aligns across 7 bases. CDR1 is MNHEY and CDR2 is SVGAGI in the germline V gene. This CDR3 contains 16 residues. J gave up 2 bases and V 3 bases, and 9 bases lay outside the gene matches. CDR3 in amino acids: CASSYSWGGAQETQYF. In nucleotides, the CDR3 is TGTGCCAGCAGTTATTCATGGGGAGGGGCACAAGAGACCCAGTACTTC.

The chain combines TRBV20-1 with TRBJ1-2, with TRBD1 as a possible D gene (6 bases). This CDR3 region has 13 residues. Trimming cost V 3 bases and J 2 bases, with 10 bases left between them. The germline gives CDR1 DFQATT, CDR2 SNEGSKA (reference sequence). The CDR3 region has the DNA TGCAGTGCTAGTCCAGGGGTGAACTATGGCTACACCTTC. Its translation is CSASPGVNYGYTF.

This clone was counted a single time. The gene calls are TRBV15 and TRBJ2-7; 13 nucleotides line up with TRBD2. CDR3 length: 13 residues. The V gene's germline CDR1 is LNHNV and CDR2 YYDKDF (reference sequence). V lost 3 bases, J lost 7 bases, and 0 bases stayed unmatched. The CDR3 nucleotides read TGTGCCACCAGCAGGGGACTAGCGGGAGAGCAGTACTTC. This encodes CATSRGLAGEQYF.

This clone has only one observation. This sequence joins TRBV3-1 (or the pseudogene TRBV3-2) and TRBJ2-7; D gene unclear. Germline values: CDR1 LGHDT, CDR2 YNNKEL (reference sequence). V was clipped by 3 bases and J by 7 bases, with 10 bases between them. CDR3 length: 12 amino acids. CDR3 sequence (DNA): TGTGCCAGCAGCCATAGGGCTCGAGAGCAGTACTTC. It yields the protein CASSHRAREQYF.

The chain is built from TRBV6-5 and TRBJ2-5; D might be TRBD1 (5 bases). The length of the CDR3 is 14 residues. The V end lost 6 bases, the J end lost 5 bases, and 16 bases lay between the germline ends. Looked up from germline, CDR1 is MNHEY and CDR2 is SVGAGI. CDR3: CASRTQGVRETQYF. CDR3 sequence (DNA): TGTGCCAGCAGAACACAAGGGGTTCGCGAGACCCAGTACTTC.

This sequence joins TRBV6-5 and TRBJ1-6; 8 bases are shared with TRBD1. This CDR3 comprises 14 residues. CDR1 MNHEY and CDR2 SVGAGI come from the germline V gene. Trimming cost V 4 bases and J 9 bases; bases outside gene matches: 5. The CDR3 coding sequence is TGTGCCAGCAGTTGGACAGGGCCGAGTTCACCCCTCCACTTT. Amino acid sequence: CASSWTGPSSPLHF.

The chain uses TRBV7-2 and TRBJ1-2; D ambiguous. Germline CDR1 and CDR2: SGHTA and FQGNSA. Deletions cut 3 bases from V and 4 bases from J, with 21 bases between. This CDR3 has 17 residues. The CDR3 spells CASSLVGALRGLYGYTF. CDR3 bases: TGTGCCAGCAGCTTGGTCGGCGCCCTACGTGGGCTCTATGGCTACACCTTC.

V and J are TRBV5-1 and TRBJ1-2; 7 bases fit TRBD1. This CDR3 comprises 14 residues. Trimming took 4 bases from V and 2 from J; bases not matched to a gene: 5. Germline-derived CDR1 and CDR2 are SGHRS and YFSETQ. CDR3 nucleotide sequence: TGCGCCAGCAGCGGGGGGGACAGAAACTATGGCTACACCTTC. Amino acids: CASSGGDRNYGYTF.

V and J are TRBV19 and TRBJ2-7; TRBD2 aligns across 10 bases. The CDR3 length is 15 residues. V lost 4 bases to trimming and J lost 1 base; unmatched junction nucleotides: 4. The V gene's germline CDR1 is LNHDA and CDR2 SQIVND (reference sequence). CDR3 in amino acids: CASSTSSGSSYEQYF. In DNA, the CDR3 is TGTGCCAGTAGTACTTCTAGCGGGAGTTCCTACGAGCAGTACTTC.

This rearrangement joins TRBV6-5 to TRBJ2-1, with 13 bases matching TRBD2. The V and J ends lost 10 bases and 7 bases, in that order; junction bases with no gene match: 7. Per the germline V gene, CDR1 is MNHEY and CDR2 is SVGAGI. The CDR3 is 14 residues long. CDR3 residues: CATSGTSGMNEQFF. The CDR3 DNA reads as TGTGCCACATCCGGGACTAGCGGGATGAATGAGCAGTTCTTC.

This chain connects TRBV27 to TRBJ1-2; 7 nucleotides agree with TRBD1. The V segment lost 5 bases and the J segment 4 bases; nucleotides outside the gene matches: 7. CDR1 and CDR2 from the germline V gene are MNHEY and SMNVEV (reference sequence). The CDR3 has 14 amino acids. The CDR3, as DNA: TGTGCCAGCAGTCCGGACGGGACAGTCTATGGCTACACCTTC. Amino acid sequence: CASSPDGTVYGYTF.

The rearrangement uses TRBV18 and TRBJ2-1; D unclear. Germline loops: CDR1 KGHSH, CDR2 LQKENI. The germline V and J ends were trimmed by 3 bases and 0 bases, with 9 bases remaining between them. The CDR3 consists of 15 residues. CDR3 amino acids: CASSPPPLSYNEQFF. The DNA for the CDR3 is TGTGCCAGCTCACCCCCTCCCCTCTCCTACAATGAGCAGTTCTTC.

This sequence joins TRBV5-4 and TRBJ2-5; no clear D. V was clipped by 1 base and J by 3 bases, with 10 bases between them. This CDR3 has 14 residues. CDR1 and CDR2 (germline): SGHNT, YYREEE (reference sequence). Here the CDR3 reads CASSLYPREETQYF. The DNA for the CDR3 is TGTGCCAGCAGCTTGTACCCTAGAGAAGAGACCCAGTACTTC.

In this sample, this clone turned up once. V gene TRBV13 combines with J gene TRBJ2-7, with 8 bases matching TRBD1. This CDR3 has 14 amino acids. J was trimmed by 3 bases and V by 5 bases; bases with no gene match: 6. CDR1 PRHDT and CDR2 FYEKMQ come from the germline V gene (reference sequence). The CDR3: CASSTLGTGYEQYF. The CDR3 DNA sequence: TGTGCCAGCAGCACCCTGGGGACAGGCTACGAGCAGTACTTC.

V gene TRBV5-1 combines with J gene TRBJ2-7; 7 positions agree with TRBD2. The CDR3 sequence is 11 residues long. Germline-derived CDR1 and CDR2 are SGHRS and YFSETQ. With 6 bases clipped from V and 4 bases from J, the junction kept 1 base outside the gene matches. CDR3 in amino acids: CASTGGYEQYF. The CDR3 DNA reads as TGCGCCAGCACGGGAGGATACGAGCAGTACTTC. Together with reference TRBV5-1 and TRBJ2-7, the CDR3 gives the full variable domain: KAGVTQTPRYLIKTRGQQVTLSCSPISGHRSVSWYQQTPGQGLQFLFEYFSETQRNKGNFPGRFSGRQFSNSRSEMNVSTLELGDSALYLCASTGGYEQYFGPGTRLTVT.

The chain is built from TRBV18 and TRBJ2-7; 9 nucleotides align to TRBD1. Trimming at V came to 4 bases and at J to 0 bases, leaving 4 bases not matched to a gene. The CDR3 contains 15 residues. Germline CDR1 and CDR2: KGHSH and LQKENI. CDR3 in DNA: TGTGCCAGCTCACGGGACAGGGACAGCTCCTACGAGCAGTACTTC. This sequence encodes CASSRDRDSSYEQYF.

This chain uses TRBV20-1 with TRBJ1-2, with D possibly TRBD1 on 5 matching bases. V dropped 8 bases and J dropped 3 bases, with 10 bases sitting between them. The CDR3 runs 11 residues. Germline V lookup: CDR1 DFQATT, CDR2 SNEGSKA (reference sequence). CDR3 region: CSLEGDYGYTF. The CDR3, as DNA: TGCAGTTTAGAAGGGGACTATGGCTACACCTTC.

The chain combines TRBV3-1 (or the pseudogene TRBV3-2) with TRBJ2-1, with D possibly matching TRBD2 (5 bases). Germline CDR1 and CDR2: LGHDT and YNNKEL (reference sequence). The CDR3 is 13 amino acids. V shed 4 bases and J shed 2 bases, with 6 bases lying between them. CDR3 protein: CASSRTPYNEQFF. Here the CDR3 DNA reads TGTGCCAGCAGCCGGACTCCCTACAATGAGCAGTTCTTC.

The genes are TRBV12-5 and TRBJ1-5; TRBD1 agrees at 8 bases. V gave up 6 bases and J gave up 2 bases; unmatched junction bases: 3. The CDR3 has 14 amino acids. The germline CDR1 and CDR2 sequences are LGHNT and FRNRAP. The DNA of the CDR3 is TGTGCTAGTGGGACACAGGGGGGCAATCAGCCCCAGCATTTT. This gives the protein CASGTQGGNQPQHF.

The chain couples TRBV5-1 to TRBJ2-7, with D perhaps matching TRBD2 (6 bases). V dropped 1 base and J dropped 6 bases, with 17 bases sitting between them. From germline, CDR1 is SGHRS and CDR2 YFSETQ. CDR3 length equals 15 residues. The CDR3 nucleotides read TGCGCCAGCAGCTTGTTGGCTAGCGAGGGTCTCGAGCAGTACTTC. Its protein product is CASSLLASEGLEQYF.

The chain employs TRBV27 and TRBJ1-2, with a possible D match to TRBD1 (5 bases). The V gene's germline CDR1 is MNHEY and CDR2 SMNVEV (reference sequence). This CDR3 contains 14 residues. The V end was cut by 2 bases, the J end by 8 bases, with 15 bases between. The chain's CDR3 is CASSLGGLWGGYTF. CDR3 nucleotides: TGTGCCAGCAGTTTAGGGGGTCTGTGGGGAGGCTACACCTTC.

The rearrangement uses TRBV19 and TRBJ1-2; D may be TRBD1 (5 bases). The ends were cut back, 5 bases at V and 4 bases at J, with 8 bases in the middle. CDR1 and CDR2 from the germline V gene are LNHDA and SQIVND (reference sequence). The CDR3 loop spans 12 amino acids. The CDR3 DNA reads TGTGCCAGTAGTGGGGACTTCTATGGCTACACCTTC. Its translation is CASSGDFYGYTF.

This chain uses TRBV11-2 with TRBJ2-7; no clear D. Trimming removed 3 bases at V and 5 bases at J, with 5 bases between. From germline, CDR1 is SGHAT and CDR2 FQNNGV. The length of the CDR3 is 11 residues. The DNA for the CDR3 is TGTGCCAGCAGCTTGACCGACGAGCAGTACTTC. It codes for CASSLTDEQYF.